The next 5 T cell receptor beta chains were all read from a single sample in a study of regulatory T cells in long-lasting Graves disease. Documented time point: newly diagnosed GD, antithyroid drugs for less than 3 months. The TCR library was prepared using RNA isolated from PBMCs. Arm-PCR of CDR3 regions with iRepertoire HTBI primers generated TCR beta libraries. TCRdb recomputed calls from the multiplex PCR reads with MiXCR, one row per CDR3 protein. The sample has a few hundred thousand distinct CDR3 sequences, roughly 15% seen once; the top ten hold approximately 7.6%. The same sample was also studied in work on T cells in Graves' hyperthyroidism and ophthalmopathy.

The input for sequencing was peripheral blood mononuclear cells (PBMCs), taken at new diagnosis, from a patient treated with antithyroid drugs. The receptors stem from a woman between 35 and 50 years old with Graves disease.

This clonotype was counted many times. The chain links TRBV10-3 to TRBJ2-3; D might be TRBD2 (6 bases). V was cut by 10 bases and J by 2 bases, with 16 bases left in between. CDR3 length equals 14 residues. CDR1 is ENHRY, CDR2 SYGVKD, per germline. The CDR3 is CATSGTGSTDTQYF. The CDR3 DNA is TGTGCCACCTCCGGGACTGGCTCCACAGATACGCAGTATTTT.

There are many counts of this clonotype. The CDR3 DNA reads as TGTGCCAGCAGTTATGGTTCTCGGGGCGAGCAGTTCTTC. This sequence encodes CASSYGSRGEQFF. The V gene is TRBV6-2 or TRBV6-3, the J gene TRBJ2-1; D tentatively reads TRBD1 or TRBD2 (5 bases each). Per germline, CDR1 MNHEY and CDR2 SVGEGT. V shed 3 bases and J shed 10 bases, with 13 bases lying between them. This CDR3 is built from 13 residues.

A note on this clonotype: A read error likely explains this, since a far larger clone differs by one base. The CDR3 region is CACSYTAGATEAFF. The CDR3 DNA reads TGTGCCTGCAGTTACACCGCAGGGGCCACTGAAGCTTTCTTT. The V and J genes are TRBV6-8 and TRBJ1-1; possibly TRBD1 for D (6 bases). Germline V CDR1 and CDR2: MNHGY, SAAAGT. There are 14 residues in the CDR3.

There are many counts of this clonotype. V usage is TRBV7-9 and J usage is TRBJ2-3, with a weak D call TRBD1 (5 bases). The CDR3 extends over 15 amino acids. V lost 5 bases and J 0 bases, leaving 12 bases between the germline ends. Germline CDR1 reads SEHNR; CDR2 reads FQNEAQ (reference sequence). The CDR3 DNA follows: TGTGCCAGCAGCCGCGACAGAGATAGCACAGATACGCAGTATTTT. Encoded protein: CASSRDRDSTDTQYF.

In its sample, this clonotype was seen many times. V and J are TRBV28 and TRBJ2-2; unclear D gene. The CDR3 has 15 residues. CDR1 and CDR2 (germline): MDHEN, SYDVKM. V was cut by 3 bases and J by 4 bases, with 12 bases left in between. This CDR3 is CASSFKLATTGELFF. Here the CDR3 DNA reads TGTGCCAGCAGTTTTAAGTTAGCTACCACCGGGGAGCTGTTTTTT. Complete variable domain (other parts from reference TRBV28 and TRBJ2-2): DVKVTQSSRYLVKRTGEKVFLECVQDMDHENMFWYRQDPGLGLRLIYFSYDVKMKEKGDIPEGYSVSREKKERFSLILESASTNQTSMYLCASSFKLATTGELFFGEGSRLTVL.